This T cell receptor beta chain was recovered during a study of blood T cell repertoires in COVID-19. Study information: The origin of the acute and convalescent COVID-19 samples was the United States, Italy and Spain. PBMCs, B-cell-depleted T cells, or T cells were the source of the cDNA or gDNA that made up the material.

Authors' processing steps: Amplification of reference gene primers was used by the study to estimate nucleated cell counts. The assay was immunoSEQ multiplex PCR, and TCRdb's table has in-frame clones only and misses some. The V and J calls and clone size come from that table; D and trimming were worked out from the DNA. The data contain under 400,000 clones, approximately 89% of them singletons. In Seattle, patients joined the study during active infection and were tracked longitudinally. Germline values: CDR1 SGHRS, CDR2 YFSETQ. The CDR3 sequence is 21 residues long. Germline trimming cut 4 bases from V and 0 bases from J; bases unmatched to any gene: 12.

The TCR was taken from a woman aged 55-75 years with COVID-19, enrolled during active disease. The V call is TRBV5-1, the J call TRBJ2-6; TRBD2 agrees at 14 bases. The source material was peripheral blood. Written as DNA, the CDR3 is TGCGCCAGCAGCCCACCCCAGGGACTAGCGGGGGCCCTCTCTGGGGCCAACGTCCTGACTTTC. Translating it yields CASSPPQGLAGALSGANVLTF.